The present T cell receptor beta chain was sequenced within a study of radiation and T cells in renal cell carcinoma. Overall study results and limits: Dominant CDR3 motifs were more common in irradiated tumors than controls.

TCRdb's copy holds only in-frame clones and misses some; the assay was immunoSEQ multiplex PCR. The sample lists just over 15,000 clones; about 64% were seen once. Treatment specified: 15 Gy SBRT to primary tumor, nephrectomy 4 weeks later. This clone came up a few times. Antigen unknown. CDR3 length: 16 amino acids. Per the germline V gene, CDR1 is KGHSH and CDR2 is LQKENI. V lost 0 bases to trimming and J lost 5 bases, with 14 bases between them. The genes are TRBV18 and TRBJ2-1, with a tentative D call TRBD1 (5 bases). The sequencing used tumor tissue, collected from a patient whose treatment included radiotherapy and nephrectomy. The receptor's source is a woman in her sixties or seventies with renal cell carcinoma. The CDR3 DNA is TGTGCCAGCTCACCACCAAGTGGGGCGCTCAACAATGAGCAGTTCTTC. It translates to CASSPPSGALNNEQFF.